These 10 T cell receptor beta chains originate from one sample sequenced in a study of blood T cell repertoires in COVID-19. Sequenced by immunoSEQ multiplex PCR; TCRdb stores in-frame clones only, minus some. The sample has almost 90,000 clones, 80% to 95% seen once. What was sequenced was peripheral blood. The receptors derive from a man aged 18 to 30 with COVID-19, enrolled during active disease.

The chain is built from TRBV10-3 and TRBJ1-5; D gene uncertain. CDR1 and CDR2 (germline): ENHRY, SYGVKD. This CDR3 comprises 14 residues. With 2 bases removed from V and 4 bases from J, the gap between germline ends came to 9 bases. Written as DNA, the CDR3 is TGTGCCATCAGTGAGGGAGCCGGTAATCAGCCCCAGCATTTT. Encoded protein: CAISEGAGNQPQHF.

The J gene is TRBJ2-3, the V gene TRBV25-1; tentatively, D is TRBD1 (6 bases). Per germline, CDR1 MGHDK and CDR2 SYGVNS. The CDR3 runs 13 residues. Trimming pared 7 bases from V and 6 bases from J, leaving 14 bases between. This chain's CDR3 is CASIGDILDTQYF. In nucleotides, the CDR3 is TGTGCCAGCATCGGGGACATTCTCGATACGCAGTATTTT.

J is TRBJ2-1 and V is TRBV19; 8 nucleotides agree with TRBD2. V dropped 6 bases and J dropped 10; count of bases not matched to a gene: 11. The CDR3 has 14 amino acids. Germline CDR1 reads LNHDA; CDR2 reads SQIVND (reference sequence). The CDR3 DNA sequence: TGTGCCAGTAGCGTTAGCGGGGTCACTCGGGAGCAGTTCTTC. This codes for CASSVSGVTREQFF.

The count of this clone is one. This chain connects TRBV19 to TRBJ2-7; 8 nucleotides line up with TRBD1. Germline CDR1 and CDR2: LNHDA and SQIVND (reference sequence). The CDR3 consists of 15 residues. V shed 5 bases, J shed 4 bases, and the junction held 10 bases outside the gene matches. CDR3 nucleotide sequence: TGTGCCAGTAGTGTCCAGGGGGCGAAGGGATACGAGCAGTACTTC. This sequence encodes CASSVQGAKGYEQYF.

The chain joins TRBV12-3 or TRBV12-4 to TRBJ2-7; TRBD1 is a possible D gene (5 bases). This CDR3 spans 12 amino acids. The ends were cut back, 4 bases at V and 6 bases at J, with 10 bases in the middle. CDR3 nucleotide sequence: TGTGCCAGCAGTTGGGGCGGCCGCGAGCAGTACTTC. Translating it yields CASSWGGREQYF.

The chain uses TRBV9 and TRBJ2-2, with 7 bases aligning to TRBD1. Germline loops: CDR1 SGDLS, CDR2 YYNGEE. Germline trimming cut 3 bases from V and 5 bases from J; bases unmatched to any gene: 13. The CDR3 runs to 17 residues. The CDR3 spells CASSGKLRGSRTGELFF. CDR3 nucleotide sequence: TGTGCCAGCAGCGGAAAACTCAGGGGGAGTAGAACCGGGGAGCTGTTTTTT.

The V call is TRBV2, the J call TRBJ2-7; TRBD1 might be the D (6 bases). V was clipped by 7 bases and J by 0 bases, with 16 bases between them. The length of the CDR3 is 15 residues. CDR1 and CDR2 from the germline V gene are SNHLY and FYNNEI. CDR3 residues: CASINSDRNSYEQYF. The CDR3 coding sequence is TGTGCCAGCATCAATAGTGACAGGAACTCCTACGAGCAGTACTTC.

The chain combines TRBV7-8 with TRBJ2-7; 10 bases line up with TRBD2. CDR1 and CDR2 (germline): SGHVS, FQNEAQ. This CDR3 has 16 residues. After removal of 3 bases from V and 1 base from J, the junction contained 6 bases not matched to a gene. The CDR3 spells CASSLLGLADSYEQYF. CDR3 DNA sequence: TGTGCCAGCAGCTTGCTAGGACTAGCGGATTCCTACGAGCAGTACTTC. The whole variable domain, filled in from reference TRBV7-8 and TRBJ2-7, reads GAGVSQSPRYKVAKRGQDVALRCDPISGHVSLFWYQQALGQGPEFLTYFQNEAQLDKSGLPSDRFFAERPEGSVSTLKIQRTQQEDSAVYLCASSLLGLADSYEQYFGPGTRLTVT.

This clone showed up just a few times. The chain couples TRBV19 to TRBJ2-1; D not certain. The germline V gene has CDR1 LNHDA and CDR2 SQIVND (reference sequence). V dropped 4 bases and J dropped 3 bases, with 13 bases sitting between them. This CDR3 region has 15 residues. The DNA for the CDR3 is TGTGCCAGTAGTACCCAAGCCTTAGACTACAATGAGCAGTTCTTC. Amino acid sequence: CASSTQALDYNEQFF.

This clone was detected once. V and J are TRBV27 and TRBJ1-1; 7 bases are shared with TRBD1. The CDR3 covers 14 residues. V was pared by 6 bases and J by 3 bases, with 7 bases of the junction left unmatched. Germline-derived CDR1 and CDR2 are MNHEY and SMNVEV (reference sequence). The CDR3 coding sequence is TGTGCCAGCAGGGTGACAGGGTATTACACTGAAGCTTTCTTT. This encodes CASRVTGYYTEAFF.